This entry lists 24 T cell receptor beta chains sequenced from one sample in a study of blood T cell repertoires in COVID-19. Sequencing used immunoSEQ multiplex PCR; TCRdb keeps in-frame clones, though not all of them. The data hold some 160,000 clones, with around nine tenths observed a single time. The specimen was peripheral blood. These receptors all stem from a woman at least 80 years old with COVID-19, enrolled during active disease.

The V and J genes are TRBV19 and TRBJ1-3; no firm D call. The length of the CDR3 is 14 residues. Per the germline V gene, CDR1 is LNHDA and CDR2 is SQIVND (reference sequence). V shed 7 bases and J shed 2 bases, with 12 bases lying between them. The CDR3 region is CASKPRNPGNTIYF. The CDR3 DNA reads TGTGCCAGTAAGCCGAGGAACCCTGGAAACACCATATATTTT.

This clone has a single count. The chain is built from TRBV19 and TRBJ1-5; 8 nucleotides match TRBD1. Trimming at V came to 5 bases and at J to 2 bases, leaving 17 bases not matched to a gene. CDR1 is LNHDA and CDR2 is SQIVND in the germline V gene (reference sequence). There are 19 residues in the CDR3. The CDR3: CASSAYPYGQGEGNQPQHF. CDR3 coding DNA: TGTGCCAGTAGTGCTTACCCCTACGGACAGGGAGAGGGCAATCAGCCCCAGCATTTT.

The gene calls are TRBV5-6 and TRBJ2-2; 7 bases fit TRBD2. The CDR3 consists of 16 residues. CDR1 is SGHDT, CDR2 YYEEEE, per germline. Unmatched junction bases numbered 2, after V lost 0 bases and J lost 0 bases. CDR3 sequence reads: CASSLVAGANTGELFF. In DNA form, the CDR3 reads TGTGCCAGCAGCTTGGTGGCGGGGGCGAACACCGGGGAGCTGTTTTTT.

Points on this clone: The identical CDR3 is also encoded by other nucleotide sequences in the sample. This chain links TRBV5-1 with TRBJ1-4, with 9 bases identical to TRBD1. Germline V gene data show CDR1 as SGHRS and CDR2 as YFSETQ. The CDR3 length is 14 residues. With V trimmed by 4 bases and J by 4 bases, 2 bases remained unmatched. The CDR3 nucleotides read TGCGCCAGCAGCCTGGGACAGGGTAATGAAAAACTGTTTTTT. Translating it yields CASSLGQGNEKLFF.

The chain employs TRBV6-5 and TRBJ2-1, with 9 positions matching TRBD2. J gave up 7 bases and V 6 bases, and 4 bases lay outside the gene matches. This CDR3 is 13 amino acids long. Germline loops: CDR1 MNHEY, CDR2 SVGAGI. The CDR3 loop reads CASRASGKNEQFF. CDR3 nucleotide sequence: TGTGCCAGCAGGGCTAGCGGGAAAAATGAGCAGTTCTTC.

The CDR3 bases are TGTGCCAGCCAAACCGTTGGGGAGTCTGGCTACACCTTC. Translating gives CASQTVGESGYTF. This sequence joins TRBV3-1 (or the pseudogene TRBV3-2) and TRBJ1-2, with D hard to call. Trimming removed 8 bases at V and 7 bases at J, with 17 bases between. This CDR3 is built from 13 residues. CDR1 and CDR2 (germline): LGHDT, YNNKEL (reference sequence).

CDR3 in DNA: TGTGCCAGCAGCACCAGACTGAGCGAGCAGTTCTTC. Protein product: CASSTRLSEQFF. The J gene is TRBJ2-1, the V gene TRBV5-4; D gene ambiguous. Trimming removed 4 bases at V and 10 bases at J, with 12 bases between. Germline V gene sequence: CDR1 SGHNT, CDR2 YYREEE (reference sequence). The CDR3 is made up of 12 amino acids.

The genes are TRBV5-1 and TRBJ2-7; 10 bases align to TRBD2. V trimming: 6 bases; J trimming: 2 bases; junction bases outside the gene matches: 5. Germline-derived CDR1 and CDR2 are SGHRS and YFSETQ. The CDR3 is 14 residues long. CDR3 sequence (DNA): TGCGCCAGCAACCAAGCGGGAGGGCCCTACGAGCAGTACTTC. It is translated as CASNQAGGPYEQYF.

This clone was observed a single time. The chain combines TRBV3-1 (or the pseudogene TRBV3-2) with TRBJ2-1; D is uncertain. Germline CDR1 and CDR2: LGHDT and YNNKEL (reference sequence). This CDR3 has 16 amino acids. The V end was cut by 1 base, the J end by 4 bases, with 14 bases between. CDR3 sequence reads: CASSQGMAEGYNEQFF. The CDR3 DNA sequence: TGTGCCAGCAGCCAAGGAATGGCGGAAGGTTACAATGAGCAGTTCTTC.

The J gene is TRBJ1-4, the V gene TRBV2; D might be TRBD1 (5 bases). V shed 0 bases and J shed 0 bases, with 14 bases lying between them. The CDR3 extends over 18 amino acids. The V gene's germline CDR1 is SNHLY and CDR2 FYNNEI. The CDR3 reads CASSEAGQGISTNEKLFF. The CDR3 coding sequence is TGTGCCAGCAGTGAAGCAGGGCAGGGCATCTCAACTAATGAAAAACTGTTTTTT.

CDR3 sequence: CSGGLAEETQYF. DNA for the CDR3: TGCAGCGGGGGACTAGCGGAAGAGACCCAGTACTTC. This chain links TRBV29-1 with TRBJ2-5, with 11 nucleotides matching TRBD2. CDR1 and CDR2 (germline): SQVTM, ANQGSEA. The CDR3 length is 12 residues. With V trimmed by 7 bases and J by 3 bases, 1 base remained unmatched.

V is TRBV18 and J is TRBJ1-4, with 7 bases matching TRBD1. CDR3 size: 13 residues. The V segment lost 6 bases and the J segment 5 bases; nucleotides outside the gene matches: 3. Germline-derived CDR1 and CDR2 are KGHSH and LQKENI. The CDR3 region has the DNA TGTGCCAGCTCCGGCAGGGGGAATGAAAAACTGTTTTTT. Amino acids: CASSGRGNEKLFF.

This chain connects TRBV19 to TRBJ2-7; 9 bases are shared with TRBD2. The V gene end was trimmed by 3 bases and the J gene end by 1 base; junction bases not matched to a gene: 4. The CDR3 is 15 residues long. In germline, CDR1 is LNHDA, CDR2 SQIVND (reference sequence). Here the CDR3 reads CASSITSGSSYEQYF. In DNA form, the CDR3 reads TGTGCCAGTAGTATTACTAGCGGGTCGTCCTACGAGCAGTACTTC.

This chain uses TRBV6-5 with TRBJ1-3; D possibly corresponds to TRBD1 (5 bases). CDR3 length: 14 residues. V lost 10 bases and J lost 6, with 19 bases in between. From germline, CDR1 is MNHEY and CDR2 SVGAGI. This CDR3 reads CAKNRSREENTIYF. In DNA, the CDR3 is TGTGCCAAGAACAGGTCGAGAGAGGAAAACACCATATATTTT.

V gene TRBV7-2 combines with J gene TRBJ1-2; D possibly corresponds to TRBD1 (5 bases). CDR1 is SGHTA and CDR2 is FQGNSA in the germline V gene. Trimming removed 5 bases at V and 4 bases at J, with 14 bases between. This CDR3 region has 14 residues. The CDR3 protein is CASSPPDIRYGYTF. CDR3 DNA: TGTGCCAGCAGCCCTCCGGACATCCGCTATGGCTACACCTTC.

This chain joins TRBV7-2 and TRBJ1-2; a possible D gene is TRBD1 (5 bases). V was shortened by 1 base and J by 9 bases, with 9 bases between the two germline ends. Germline assignment: CDR1 SGHTA and CDR2 FQGNSA. The CDR3 covers 12 residues. The CDR3, as DNA: TGTGCCAGCAGCTTAGGGCAGGGAAGCTACACCTTC. Its protein product is CASSLGQGSYTF.

This sequence joins TRBV4-2 and TRBJ2-1; possible D gene TRBD1, 8 bases. The CDR3 spans 16 residues. Trimming took off 3 bases at V and 4 bases at J, with 16 bases between the two ends. Per the germline V gene, CDR1 is LGHNA and CDR2 is YNFKEQ. The CDR3 sequence is CASSQGDRGGYNEQFF. The DNA for the CDR3 is TGTGCCAGCAGCCAGGGCGACAGGGGAGGGTACAATGAGCAGTTCTTC.

This chain uses TRBV6-5 with TRBJ2-7; 11 bases map to TRBD2. V lost 5 bases and J lost 2; bases outside the gene matches: 2. CDR1 and CDR2 (germline): MNHEY, SVGAGI. CDR3 length: 14 residues. The CDR3 DNA reads as TGTGCCAGCAGTCGGGGACTAGCGGCCTACGAGCAGTACTTC. This sequence encodes CASSRGLAAYEQYF.

This clone is a singleton in its sample. This sequence joins TRBV4-2 and TRBJ2-7; TRBD2 aligns across 7 bases. The germline V gene has CDR1 LGHNA and CDR2 YNFKEQ. The CDR3 is 15 amino acids. J gave up 5 bases and V 1 base, and 8 bases lay outside the gene matches. For the CDR3, the DNA is TGTGCCAGCAGCCAAGTTGGGGGAGGGTGGGACGAGCAGTACTTC. As protein: CASSQVGGGWDEQYF.

The J gene is TRBJ1-4, the V gene TRBV5-4; D is ambiguous. V was pared by 3 bases and J by 5 bases, with 11 bases between. This CDR3 region has 14 residues. CDR1 and CDR2 (germline): SGHNT, YYREEE (reference sequence). The CDR3 spells CASSSAPENEKLFF. The CDR3 nucleotides are TGTGCCAGCAGCTCCGCCCCTGAGAATGAAAAACTGTTTTTT.

V is TRBV6-5 and J is TRBJ2-1, with D possibly being TRBD2 (5 bases). Germline CDR1 is MNHEY and CDR2 is SVGAGI. This CDR3 contains 14 residues. V gave up 8 bases and J gave up 0 bases, with 11 bases separating them. CDR3 DNA sequence: TGTGCCAGCGGCGGGTCTAGCTCCTACAATGAGCAGTTCTTC. It specifies CASGGSSSYNEQFF.

This chain joins TRBV5-1 and TRBJ2-5; D gene uncertain. Germline V gene lookup returns CDR1 SGHRS and CDR2 YFSETQ. V was clipped by 4 bases and J by 1 base, with 17 bases between them. CDR3 size: 16 residues. The CDR3 is CASSRNPQTVQETQYF. DNA of the CDR3: TGCGCCAGCAGCCGAAACCCACAGACGGTCCAAGAGACCCAGTACTTC.

The V and J genes are TRBV6-4 and TRBJ1-6, with 9 bases fitting TRBD1. This CDR3 comprises 15 residues. J was trimmed by 9 bases and V by 5 bases; bases with no gene match: 8. Germline V gene sequence: CDR1 MRHNA, CDR2 SNTAGT. In DNA, the CDR3 is TGTGCCAGCAGTTACGCTCCGGGACAGGGTTCACCCCTCCACTTT. It encodes CASSYAPGQGSPLHF.

This chain connects TRBV24-1 to TRBJ1-5; D gene unclear. CDR3 length: 14 residues. The V end lost 2 bases, the J end lost 10 bases, and 14 bases lay between the germline ends. CDR1 and CDR2 from the germline V gene are KGHDR and SFDVKD. The CDR3 DNA reads as TGTGCCACCAGTGATTCGTCGGGATGGGAACCCCAGCATTTT. It translates to CATSDSSGWEPQHF.